This paragraph covers one T cell receptor (beta chain) sequence. What it binds is not known. The data stem from a study of early T cells in non-severe SARS-CoV-2 infection. In the study overall: Sequenced material consisted of bulk RNA (from unsorted whole blood), and chains were unpaired. Findings and caveats of the study: A preference for anti-spike CD8 responses marked VDJdb matching, which missed private and CD4 specificities.

V lost 6 bases and J lost 15, with 18 bases in between. Germline V CDR1 and CDR2: SNHLY, FYNNEI. CDR3 length: 12 residues. Individually, cDNA molecules had unique molecular identifiers attached to them. TCRdb re-analysed the 5' RACE reads in MiXCR, keeping a single row per CDR3 protein. The sample holds 85,000 to 100,000 distinct CDR3 sequences, roughly 11% seen once. Sequenced material: whole blood. This receptor was obtained from an adult who was a healthcare worker with PCR-confirmed SARS-CoV-2 infection or an uninfected control (not recorded which). The genes are TRBV2 and TRBJ2-4; the D gene is possibly TRBD2 (5 bases). CDR3 protein: CASRKEDSLLYF. The CDR3, as DNA: TGTGCCAGCAGGAAAGAGGACTCTCTGCTGTACTTC.